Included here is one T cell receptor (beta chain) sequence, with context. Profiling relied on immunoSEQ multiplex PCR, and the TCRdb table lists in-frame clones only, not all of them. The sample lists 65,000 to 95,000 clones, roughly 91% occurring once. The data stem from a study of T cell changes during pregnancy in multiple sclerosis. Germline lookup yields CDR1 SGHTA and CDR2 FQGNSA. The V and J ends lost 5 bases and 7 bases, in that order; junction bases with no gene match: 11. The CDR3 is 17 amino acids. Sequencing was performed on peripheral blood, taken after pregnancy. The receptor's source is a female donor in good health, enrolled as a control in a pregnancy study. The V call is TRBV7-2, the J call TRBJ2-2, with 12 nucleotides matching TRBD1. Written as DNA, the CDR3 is TGTGCCAGCAGCCATTCTACCGGGACAGGGGGCCGCGGGGAGCTGTTTTTT. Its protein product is CASSHSTGTGGRGELFF. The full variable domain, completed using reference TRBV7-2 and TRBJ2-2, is GAGVSQSPSNKVTEKGKDVELRCDPISGHTALYWYRQSLGQGLEFLIYFQGNSAPDKSGLPSDRFSAERTGGSVSTLTIQRTQQEDSAVYLCASSHSTGTGGRGELFFGEGSRLTVL.